These 23 T cell receptor beta chains came from one sample sequenced in a study of patients and donors after allogeneic stem cell transplantation. Using its own MiXCR run on the RT-PCR reads, TCRdb lists one record per CDR3 protein. The sample has roughly 940,000 distinct CDR3 sequences, about a sixth seen once. Sequencing was carried out using blood, either unsorted or a sorted T cell fraction (not recorded which). Every receptor here comes from a human donor who was either an allogeneic HSCT recipient or a stem cell or donor lymphocyte infusion donor (not recorded which). It is not recorded whose cells these are; they may come from a transplant donor.

This clonotype appeared once. V and J are TRBV9 and TRBJ2-3, with D perhaps matching TRBD1 (5 bases). Trimming left V 3 bases short and J 10 bases short, with 12 bases between. The CDR3 sequence is 12 residues long. The germline V gene has CDR1 SGDLS and CDR2 YYNGEE. The CDR3 DNA sequence: TGTGCCAGCAGCGCGGAGACAGCACCGCAGTATTTT. It yields the protein CASSAETAPQYF.

This clonotype appeared many times. J is TRBJ1-2 and V is TRBV12-3 or TRBV12-4; D unresolved. V lost 6 bases to trimming and J lost 2 bases, with 10 bases between them. This CDR3 has 13 amino acids. This CDR3 is CASSPDGNYGYTF. The CDR3 DNA follows: TGTGCCAGCAGCCCCGACGGAAACTATGGCTACACCTTC.

This rearrangement joins TRBV5-1 to TRBJ2-7; TRBD1 matches 7 bases. The V gene end was trimmed by 3 bases and the J gene end by 1 base; junction bases not matched to a gene: 10. The CDR3 totals 16 residues. Germline V CDR1 and CDR2: SGHRS, YFSETQ. CDR3 residues: CASSSWKGARSYEQYF. CDR3 coding DNA: TGCGCCAGCAGCTCATGGAAGGGGGCTCGATCCTACGAGCAGTACTTC.

The rearrangement uses TRBV11-2 and TRBJ2-2, with D tentatively TRBD1 (5 bases). Germline CDR1 reads SGHAT; CDR2 reads FQNNGV. The CDR3 contains 14 residues. Trimming stripped 1 base from V and 4 bases from J, with 7 bases between. The CDR3 sequence: CASSLVRGTGELFF. Written as DNA, the CDR3 is TGTGCCAGCAGCTTAGTAAGGGGCACCGGGGAGCTGTTTTTT.

This clonotype was picked up many times. CDR3 DNA: TGCAGTGCTAACCCGGGACTAGCCAACGAGCAGTACTTC. It specifies CSANPGLANEQYF. J is TRBJ2-7 and V is TRBV20-1; 9 bases are shared with TRBD2. This CDR3 is built from 13 residues. Germline values: CDR1 DFQATT, CDR2 SNEGSKA (reference sequence). J was trimmed by 5 bases and V by 4 bases; bases with no gene match: 6.

This clonotype was detected only a few times. The J gene is TRBJ1-1, the V gene TRBV29-1; D is perhaps TRBD1 (5 bases). The CDR3 loop spans 15 amino acids. V dropped 2 bases and J dropped 4 bases, with 17 bases sitting between them. Germline V gene data show CDR1 as SQVTM and CDR2 as ANQGSEA. DNA for the CDR3: TGCAGCGTTGAATGGCCAAGGGGACTGGGCACTGAAGCTTTCTTT. Amino acid sequence: CSVEWPRGLGTEAFF.

This clonotype was counted between two and nine times. The rearrangement joins TRBV12-3 or TRBV12-4 to TRBJ2-3; 11 nucleotides align to TRBD2. The CDR3 is made up of 16 amino acids. V lost 5 bases and J lost 0; bases outside the gene matches: 4. The CDR3 protein is CASSHSGRVSTDTQYF. The CDR3 nucleotides are TGTGCCAGCAGTCATAGCGGGAGGGTAAGCACAGATACGCAGTATTTT.

This clonotype was found a few times. The chain is built from TRBV6-1 and TRBJ1-4; TRBD1 agrees at 7 bases. The germline CDR1 and CDR2 sequences are MNHNS and SASEGT. The CDR3 is 15 residues long. The junction had 8 bases not matched to a gene; V was cut back by 6 bases and J by 4 bases. The CDR3 region is CASRVTGAINEKLFF. CDR3 in DNA: TGTGCCAGCAGAGTAACAGGGGCGATTAATGAAAAACTGTTTTTT.

This clonotype was detected ten times or more. The V call is TRBV20-1, the J call TRBJ2-7, with TRBD1 identical over 9 bases. CDR1 is DFQATT, CDR2 SNEGSKA, per germline (reference sequence). CDR3 size: 14 residues. Trimming cost V 1 base and J 2 bases; bases outside gene matches: 3. CDR3 residues: CSARGTGATYEQYF. The CDR3 DNA is TGCAGTGCTAGAGGGACAGGGGCAACCTACGAGCAGTACTTC.

This rearrangement joins TRBV29-1 to TRBJ2-2, with 7 positions matching TRBD2. This CDR3 is 15 amino acids long. Unmatched junction bases numbered 10, after V lost 6 bases and J lost 3 bases. Per the germline V gene, CDR1 is SQVTM and CDR2 is ANQGSEA. The CDR3 nucleotides read TGCAGCGTCCGATCGACTAGCACCTACACCGGGGAGCTGTTTTTT. It translates to CSVRSTSTYTGELFF.

This clonotype has only a few counts. The chain has TRBV7-2 and TRBJ2-7, with 9 bases fitting TRBD1. CDR1 is SGHTA and CDR2 is FQGNSA in the germline V gene. The ends lost 3 bases at V and 6 bases at J; junction bases unmatched: 9. The CDR3 consists of 15 residues. For the CDR3, the DNA is TGTGCCAGCAGCTTTTACTCCGGGACAGGGTTCGAGCAGTACTTC. It specifies CASSFYSGTGFEQYF. Based on the CDR3 plus reference TRBV7-2 and TRBJ2-7, the full variable domain is GAGVSQSPSNKVTEKGKDVELRCDPISGHTALYWYRQSLGQGLEFLIYFQGNSAPDKSGLPSDRFSAERTGGSVSTLTIQRTQQEDSAVYLCASSFYSGTGFEQYFGPGTRLTVT.

The rearrangement uses TRBV20-1 and TRBJ2-2, with 9 positions matching TRBD1. The CDR3 sequence is 14 residues long. V lost 3 bases to trimming and J lost 7 bases; unmatched junction nucleotides: 6. The germline CDR1 and CDR2 sequences are DFQATT and SNEGSKA (reference sequence). The CDR3 DNA is TGCAGTGCTAGTCCCGGGACAGGGTTCGGGGAGCTGTTTTTT. It translates to CSASPGTGFGELFF.

This clonotype was counted many times. The chain joins TRBV29-1 to TRBJ1-2; D is unresolved. V was cut by 3 bases and J by 1 base, with 6 bases left in between. Germline CDR1 is SQVTM and CDR2 is ANQGSEA. The CDR3 consists of 12 residues. The CDR3 sequence is CSVERSNYGYTF. In DNA, the CDR3 is TGCAGCGTTGAGCGCAGTAACTATGGCTACACCTTC.

V and J are TRBV5-1 and TRBJ1-1; TRBD1 matches 7 bases. V lost 1 base, J lost 6 bases, and 9 bases stayed unmatched. The CDR3 has 15 residues. Germline lookup yields CDR1 SGHRS and CDR2 YFSETQ. The CDR3 reads CASSLYVGGAAEAFF. In DNA form, the CDR3 reads TGCGCCAGCAGCTTGTATGTAGGGGGCGCGGCTGAAGCTTTCTTT. Variable domain in full (rest from reference TRBV5-1 and TRBJ1-1): KAGVTQTPRYLIKTRGQQVTLSCSPISGHRSVSWYQQTPGQGLQFLFEYFSETQRNKGNFPGRFSGRQFSNSRSEMNVSTLELGDSALYLCASSLYVGGAAEAFFGQGTRLTVV.

In this sample, this clonotype turned up a few times. CDR3 coding DNA: TGCGCCAGCAGCTTGGGTCGCACGAACCTCCAAGAGACCCAGTACTTC. Translated: CASSLGRTNLQETQYF. The chain carries TRBV5-1 and TRBJ2-5; D gene unclear. This CDR3 has 16 amino acids. V was pared by 0 bases and J by 1 base, with 13 bases between. CDR1 is SGHRS, CDR2 YFSETQ, per germline.

V gene TRBV20-1 combines with J gene TRBJ2-7, with D perhaps TRBD2 (8 bases). The CDR3 spans 17 residues. Germline-derived CDR1 and CDR2 are DFQATT and SNEGSKA (reference sequence). V was cut by 2 bases and J by 0 bases, with 20 bases left in between. CDR3 in amino acids: CSARPTGGGQSSYEQYF. CDR3 bases: TGCAGTGCTAGACCCACCGGGGGGGGACAGAGCTCCTACGAGCAGTACTTC.

This clonotype was observed at least ten times. V gene TRBV10-3 combines with J gene TRBJ2-1, with TRBD1 as a possible D gene (6 bases). Germline assignment: CDR1 ENHRY and CDR2 SYGVKD. V lost 6 bases to trimming and J lost 6 bases, with 18 bases between them. The CDR3 runs to 15 residues. As DNA, the CDR3 is TGTGCCATCAGGATGCAGGGGACCGCCGGCAATGAGCAGTTCTTC. This codes for CAIRMQGTAGNEQFF.

The CDR3 loop reads CASSQVVQTATNEKLFF. The CDR3 DNA is TGTGCCAGCAGCCAAGTCGTTCAGACCGCAACTAATGAAAAACTGTTTTTT. The rearrangement joins TRBV3-1 to TRBJ1-4; D not resolved. The germline V gene has CDR1 LGHDT and CDR2 YNNKEL (reference sequence). The CDR3 length is 17 residues. Deletions cut 1 base from V and 0 bases from J, with 12 bases between.

This clonotype was seen many times. The rearrangement uses TRBV20-1 and TRBJ2-3, with a possible D match to TRBD2 (5 bases). Trimming removed 6 bases at V and 1 base at J, with 14 bases between. Germline CDR1 is DFQATT and CDR2 is SNEGSKA (reference sequence). The CDR3 covers 14 residues. The DNA for the CDR3 is TGCAGTGCGTTAAAGACTATCCGCACAGATACGCAGTATTTT. Amino acids: CSALKTIRTDTQYF.

The genes are TRBV4-2 and TRBJ1-2; D is ambiguous. The CDR3 contains 15 residues. Germline lookup yields CDR1 LGHNA and CDR2 YNFKEQ. Between the trimmed V and J ends, which lost 6 bases and 7 bases, there was a span of 21 bases. DNA of the CDR3: TGTGCCAGCAGTCAAAGGAGCCGCCAGGAGTCTGGCTACACCTTC. Amino acid sequence: CASSQRSRQESGYTF.

The rearrangement uses TRBV20-1 and TRBJ2-7, with unresolved D. In germline, CDR1 is DFQATT, CDR2 SNEGSKA (reference sequence). Between the trimmed V and J ends, which lost 3 bases and 0 bases, there was a span of 12 bases. The CDR3 has 14 amino acids. The CDR3 here is CSASKLETSYEQYF. CDR3 nucleotides: TGCAGTGCTAGTAAGCTCGAAACCTCCTACGAGCAGTACTTC.

This clonotype was detected only a few times. The chain links TRBV20-1 to TRBJ2-3; tentatively, D is TRBD1 (6 bases). CDR1 and CDR2 (germline): DFQATT, SNEGSKA (reference sequence). V was shortened by 6 bases and J by 2 bases, with 12 bases between the two germline ends. The CDR3 runs to 13 residues. This chain's CDR3 is CSAPDRPTDTQYF. The DNA for the CDR3 is TGCAGTGCCCCGGACAGACCCACAGATACGCAGTATTTT.

This clonotype was counted only a few times. The J gene is TRBJ1-2, the V gene TRBV7-9; a weak D match, TRBD1 (5 bases). Trimming took 4 bases from V and 4 from J, leaving 13 bases between them. The CDR3 totals 14 residues. The V gene's germline CDR1 is SEHNR and CDR2 FQNEAQ (reference sequence). The CDR3 sequence is CASSYRGGGYGYTF. The CDR3 DNA follows: TGTGCCAGCAGCTACCGGGGTGGGGGCTATGGCTACACCTTC.